This TCR beta chain was captured in a study of T-cell reconstitution after alpha-beta-depleted transplantation in children. Preparing the TCRbeta library involved the use of unique molecular identifiers. TCRdb reprocessed the PCR reads via MiXCR and lists one record per CDR3 protein. This sample has a few hundred thousand distinct CDR3 sequences, with about a sixth found just once. V was pared by 2 bases and J by 2 bases, with 10 bases between. The CDR3 has 15 residues. The germline CDR1 and CDR2 sequences are SGHVS and FNYEAQ. This chain links TRBV7-6 with TRBJ2-1, with D possibly matching TRBD2 (7 bases). The receptor was isolated from a human donor who donated a stem cell graft to a child with acute lymphoblastic leukemia. This sample comprised PBMCs from the stem cell graft donor, obtained from the stem cell graft. CDR3 nucleotides: TGTGCCAGCAGCTTAAACGGGGGGCCCTACAATGAGCAGTTCTTC. Protein: CASSLNGGPYNEQFF.